A single sample gave rise to the 18 T cell receptor beta chains below, sequenced in a study of cytomegalovirus exposure and HLA in healthy donors. PCR employed 60 Vbeta and 13 Jbeta primers. Sequencing used immunoSEQ multiplex PCR; TCRdb keeps in-frame clones, though not all of them. This table has around 98,000 clones, 75% to 85% appearing once. Sequencing was done on a sample of PBMCs. The receptors shown here come from a woman between 35 and 50 years old in good health and CMV-seronegative.

The chain uses TRBV9 and TRBJ2-3, with 7 bases identical to TRBD2. CDR1 and CDR2 (germline): SGDLS, YYNGEE. This CDR3 region has 15 residues. Losses at the gene ends were 3 bases for V and 4 bases for J; bases not matched to a gene: 8. The CDR3 coding sequence is TGTGCCAGCAGCGACCCCCGGACTAGTCCAGATACGCAGTATTTT. This codes for CASSDPRTSPDTQYF. Full variable domain (missing parts from reference TRBV9 and TRBJ2-3): DSGVTQTPKHLITATGQRVTLRCSPRSGDLSVYWYQQSLDQGLQFLIQYYNGEERAKGNILERFSAQQFPDLHSELNLSSLELGDSALYFCASSDPRTSPDTQYFGPGTRLTVL.

The chain links TRBV28 to TRBJ1-4; no firm D call. CDR3 length: 17 residues. Germline lookup yields CDR1 MDHEN and CDR2 SYDVKM. With 1 base removed from V and 7 bases from J, the gap between germline ends came to 19 bases. Here the CDR3 reads CASSLFGLGRVSEKLFF. The CDR3 DNA reads TGTGCCAGCAGTTTATTTGGTTTGGGGAGGGTTAGTGAAAAACTGTTTTTT.

V usage is TRBV30 and J usage is TRBJ2-5; possibly TRBD1 for D (6 bases). The DNA end favors TRBJ2-7, so the J call may be wrong. This CDR3 contains 14 residues. Germline V gives CDR1 GTSNPN, CDR2 SVGIG (reference sequence). CDR3 DNA sequence: TGTGCCTGGAGTGTGGAACAGGGCGCCTACGAGCAGTACTTC. This gives the protein CAWSVEQGAYEQYF.

The chain carries TRBV6-5 and TRBJ1-2; the D gene is possibly TRBD1 (6 bases). Per the germline V gene, CDR1 is MNHEY and CDR2 is SVGAGI. The CDR3 is made up of 15 amino acids. Trimming shortened V by 4 bases and J by 0 bases, and 12 bases separated the two germline ends. The CDR3 loop reads CASSCSRGANYGYTF. As DNA, the CDR3 is TGTGCCAGCAGTTGCTCCAGGGGAGCTAACTATGGCTACACCTTC.

The V gene is TRBV5-1, the J gene TRBJ1-6, with a tentative D call TRBD1 (5 bases). V was pared by 6 bases and J by 9 bases, with 16 bases between. In germline, CDR1 is SGHRS, CDR2 YFSETQ. This CDR3 spans 14 amino acids. The CDR3, as DNA: TGCGCCAGCACCAAAACGCAGGGTCGTTCACCCCTCCACTTT. Protein sequence: CASTKTQGRSPLHF.

The rearrangement links TRBV27 to TRBJ2-2; 9 bases map to TRBD2. This CDR3 is built from 16 residues. CDR1 is MNHEY and CDR2 is SMNVEV in the germline V gene (reference sequence). V lost 3 bases, J lost 7 bases, and 9 bases stayed unmatched. The CDR3 loop reads CASSFWRGGLGGELFF. CDR3 sequence (DNA): TGTGCCAGCAGTTTCTGGCGGGGGGGCCTTGGCGGGGAGCTGTTTTTT.

This clone was seen ten or more times. The CDR3 region has the DNA TGTGCCAGCACGGCCGGGGAACCGACAGATACGCAGTATTTT. Protein product: CASTAGEPTDTQYF. The chain combines TRBV6-1 with TRBJ2-3, with D possibly being TRBD2 (5 bases). Trimming stripped 7 bases from V and 3 bases from J, with 14 bases between. Germline V gene lookup returns CDR1 MNHNS and CDR2 SASEGT. This CDR3 is 14 amino acids long.

This chain joins TRBV7-9 and TRBJ1-2; perhaps TRBD1 as D (6 bases). The CDR3 runs 15 residues. Trimming removed 3 bases at V and 6 bases at J, with 17 bases between. CDR1 and CDR2 from the germline V gene are SEHNR and FQNEAQ (reference sequence). This CDR3 reads CASSFTGFKGDGYTF. In DNA form, the CDR3 reads TGTGCCAGCAGCTTCACGGGGTTTAAGGGGGATGGCTACACCTTC.

The chain couples TRBV10-3 to TRBJ1-5, with 7 bases matching TRBD1. CDR3 length: 13 residues. V was pared by 4 bases and J by 5 bases, with 2 bases of the junction left unmatched. Per germline, CDR1 ENHRY and CDR2 SYGVKD. The CDR3 DNA follows: TGTGCCATCAGTGCAACAGGGGATCAGCCCCAGCATTTT. Its translation: CAISATGDQPQHF.

The CDR3 bases are TGCGCCAGCAGCTTTACTACTAGCGGTAACAATGAGCAGTTCTTC. It codes for CASSFTTSGNNEQFF. The chain joins TRBV5-1 to TRBJ2-1; 8 positions agree with TRBD2. V shed 2 bases, J shed 5 bases, and the junction held 6 bases outside the gene matches. The CDR3 runs to 15 residues. Germline assignment: CDR1 SGHRS and CDR2 YFSETQ. Using reference TRBV5-1 and TRBJ2-1 for the parts outside the CDR3, the full variable domain is KAGVTQTPRYLIKTRGQQVTLSCSPISGHRSVSWYQQTPGQGLQFLFEYFSETQRNKGNFPGRFSGRQFSNSRSEMNVSTLELGDSALYLCASSFTTSGNNEQFFGPGTRLTVL.

The chain combines TRBV6-4 with TRBJ1-1; D remains ambiguous. Germline V gene lookup returns CDR1 MRHNA and CDR2 SNTAGT. This CDR3 spans 14 amino acids. V lost 6 bases to trimming and J lost 3 bases, with 14 bases between them. The CDR3 sequence: CASSRAGGDTEAFF. DNA for the CDR3: TGTGCCAGCAGCCGTGCCGGAGGTGACACTGAAGCTTTCTTT.

V gene TRBV9 combines with J gene TRBJ2-2, with 10 bases fitting TRBD2. CDR3 length: 16 amino acids. V shed 0 bases and J 7 bases; nucleotides not matched to a gene: 6. Germline V gene lookup returns CDR1 SGDLS and CDR2 YYNGEE. CDR3 nucleotides: TGTGCCAGCAGCGTAGGAAGTAGCGGGGGGTTCGGGGAGCTGTTTTTT. Residues: CASSVGSSGGFGELFF.

V usage is TRBV7-3 and J usage is TRBJ2-2; 8 nucleotides match TRBD2. CDR3 length: 18 amino acids. The V and J ends lost 6 bases and 4 bases, in that order; junction bases with no gene match: 16. Germline lookup yields CDR1 SGHTA and CDR2 FQGTGA. The CDR3 DNA is TGTGCCAGCAGTAACCAGCGGGGCTACGCGGGGGGCACCGGGGAGCTGTTTTTT. It codes for CASSNQRGYAGGTGELFF.

This chain connects TRBV9 to TRBJ1-1, with D hard to call. Germline V CDR1 and CDR2: SGDLS, YYNGEE. Trimming took 0 bases from V and 1 from J, leaving 4 bases between them. The CDR3 has 13 residues. In nucleotides, the CDR3 is TGTGCCAGCAGCGTAGTCTCGAACACTGAAGCTTTCTTT. It encodes CASSVVSNTEAFF.

V gene TRBV5-1 combines with J gene TRBJ1-2, with 8 bases fitting TRBD1. Looked up from germline, CDR1 is SGHRS and CDR2 is YFSETQ. V shed 3 bases and J 8 bases; nucleotides not matched to a gene: 15. The CDR3 runs to 16 residues. For the CDR3, the DNA is TGCGCCAGCAGCTATAGCGGAGGGACAGGCGCATTCGGCTACACCTTC. This encodes CASSYSGGTGAFGYTF.

V usage is TRBV6-1 and J usage is TRBJ2-7; D remains unclear. With 6 bases removed from V and 6 bases from J, the gap between germline ends came to 21 bases. The CDR3 loop spans 15 amino acids. Per germline, CDR1 MNHNS and CDR2 SASEGT. In DNA form, the CDR3 reads TGTGCCAGCAGCCCCCAGGCGCGTTTGGGTCGCGAGCAGTACTTC. Translation gives CASSPQARLGREQYF.

The CDR3 sequence: CAWSVHRRGPTNTEAFF. The DNA for the CDR3 is TGTGCCTGGAGTGTACATCGGCGGGGCCCCACGAACACTGAAGCTTTCTTT. The rearrangement joins TRBV30 to TRBJ1-1; TRBD1 is a possible D gene (5 bases). Germline CDR1 and CDR2: GTSNPN and SVGIG (reference sequence). The CDR3 runs 17 residues. The ends were cut back, 0 bases at V and 1 base at J, with 18 bases in the middle. The whole variable domain, remainder taken from reference TRBV30 and TRBJ1-1, is SQTIHQWPATLVQPVGSPLSLECTVEGTSNPNLYWYRQAAGRGLQLLFYSVGIGQISSEVPQNLSASRPQDRQFILSSKKLLLSDSGFYLCAWSVHRRGPTNTEAFFGQGTRLTVV.

This chain links TRBV28 with TRBJ1-5; no definite D call. The V gene's germline CDR1 is MDHEN and CDR2 SYDVKM. V lost 6 bases to trimming and J lost 9 bases, with 12 bases between them. The CDR3 is 12 amino acids. In nucleotides, the CDR3 is TGTGCCAGCAGCCCGCTAGAACGGCCCCAGCATTTT. Amino acids: CASSPLERPQHF.